The clone carrying this T cell receptor beta chain has ten or more counts. Its antigen is not known. CDR3 length: 14 amino acids. V lost 6 bases to trimming and J lost 5 bases, with 16 bases between them. CDR1 MNHEY and CDR2 SVGAGI come from the germline V gene. The sample comes from a study of type 1 regulatory T cells. Background on the study: This in vitro CD4 product, T-allo10, is enriched for Tr1 cells and alloantigen-specific.

TCRdb reprocessed the reads with MiXCR, giving one entry per CDR3 protein. Found here are more than 12,000 distinct CDR3 sequences, roughly an eighth of them singletons; the top ten hold 15%. This receptor was obtained from a human donor in good health. The sequenced sample was cultured T cells, either the whole culture or a sorted T cell fraction (not recorded which). This chain links TRBV6-5 with TRBJ1-1; no firm D call. This CDR3 reads CASRHLSGHTEAFF. CDR3 bases: TGTGCCAGCAGACACTTGAGTGGGCATACTGAAGCTTTCTTT.